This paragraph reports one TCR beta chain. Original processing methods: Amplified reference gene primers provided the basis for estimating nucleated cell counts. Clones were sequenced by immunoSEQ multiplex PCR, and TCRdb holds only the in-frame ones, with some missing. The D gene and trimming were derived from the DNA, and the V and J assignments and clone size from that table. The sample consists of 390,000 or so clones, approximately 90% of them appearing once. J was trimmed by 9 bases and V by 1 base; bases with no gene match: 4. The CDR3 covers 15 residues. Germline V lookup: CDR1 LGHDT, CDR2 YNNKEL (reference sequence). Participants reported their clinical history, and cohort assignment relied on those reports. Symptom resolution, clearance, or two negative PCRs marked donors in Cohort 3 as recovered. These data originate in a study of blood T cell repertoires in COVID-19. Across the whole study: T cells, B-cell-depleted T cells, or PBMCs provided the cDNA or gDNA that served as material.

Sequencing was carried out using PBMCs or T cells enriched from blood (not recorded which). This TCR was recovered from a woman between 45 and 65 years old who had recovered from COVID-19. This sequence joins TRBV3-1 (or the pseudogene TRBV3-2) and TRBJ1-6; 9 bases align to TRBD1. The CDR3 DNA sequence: TGTGCCAGCAGCCAAGTTGGGACAGGGACTTCACCCCTCCACTTT. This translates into CASSQVGTGTSPLHF.